Here is one TCR beta chain with its context. Antigen specificity is unknown. This sample was taken from a study of shared clonotypes between healthy human individuals. Study overall: A couple of female and three male donors aged 18 to 49 were enrolled. Study results and limitations: Compared with clonotypes that all four donors shared, non-shared clonotypes had lower generation probabilities.

Measured with immunoSEQ multiplex PCR; TCRdb has only the in-frame clones, and not every one. The sample carries about 2.4 million clones, over 85% recorded once. This CDR3 comprises 14 residues. The germline gives CDR1 SGHTA, CDR2 FQGTGA. Trimming stripped 4 bases from V and 6 bases from J, with 13 bases between. This receptor was taken from a man aged 18 to 35 in good health. Some clones in this sample may be carry-over from other donors' samples. This chain joins TRBV7-3 and TRBJ2-1; either TRBD1 or TRBD2 may fit D (5 bases each). Sequences were obtained from naive CD4+ T cells from PBMCs. Subset indicated: CD45RA+ positively selected. CDR3 sequence: CASSSGPLPNEQFF. In nucleotides, the CDR3 is TGTGCCAGCAGCTCGGGACCGCTACCCAATGAGCAGTTCTTC.